Following are 16 T cell receptor beta chains from one sample sequenced in a study of blood T cell repertoires in COVID-19. Using immunoSEQ multiplex PCR, the repertoire was profiled, and TCRdb retains in-frame clones only, with some absent. The sample records 140,000 to 150,000 clones, roughly 88% being singletons. Sequenced input: peripheral blood. The receptors were sampled from a woman aged 45-60 years with acute or convalescent COVID-19.

The rearrangement links TRBV7-9 to TRBJ2-7; TRBD1 matches 9 bases. The CDR3 totals 15 residues. J was trimmed by 2 bases and V by 5 bases; bases with no gene match: 7. The germline CDR1 and CDR2 sequences are SEHNR and FQNEAQ (reference sequence). DNA for the CDR3: TGTGCCAGCAGCCCCGGGACAGGGTTCACCTACGAGCAGTACTTC. It encodes CASSPGTGFTYEQYF.

The CDR3 bases are TGTGCCAGCAGGGGAGGGGGTCTGGCCGAAGCTTTCTTT. It yields the protein CASRGGGLAEAFF. The rearrangement links TRBV14 to TRBJ1-1; the D gene is possibly TRBD1 (6 bases). The CDR3 covers 13 residues. Germline loops: CDR1 SGHDN, CDR2 FVKESK. The V and J ends lost 6 bases and 8 bases respectively, with 16 bases between them.

This chain connects TRBV15 to TRBJ1-2; 10 bases are shared with TRBD1. The germline gives CDR1 LNHNV, CDR2 YYDKDF (reference sequence). There are 17 residues in the CDR3. V lost 3 bases, J lost 3 bases, and 10 bases stayed unmatched. CDR3 DNA sequence: TGTGCCACCAGCAGTTTTCTTCGGGACAGGGGCTACTATGGCTACACCTTC. Residues: CATSSFLRDRGYYGYTF.

This clone has just a few counts. The chain has TRBV29-1 and TRBJ2-5, with 13 bases fitting TRBD2. This CDR3 spans 14 amino acids. Germline assignment: CDR1 SQVTM and CDR2 ANQGSEA. V trimming: 4 bases; J trimming: 1 base; junction bases outside the gene matches: 0. CDR3 sequence reads: CSVGLAGGQETQYF. The CDR3 nucleotides are TGCAGCGTTGGACTAGCGGGAGGCCAAGAGACCCAGTACTTC.

This sequence joins TRBV7-3 and TRBJ1-6; no reliable D call. The CDR3 loop spans 13 amino acids. CDR1 is SGHTA, CDR2 FQGTGA, per germline. V lost 0 bases, J lost 7 bases, and 4 bases lay in between. As DNA, the CDR3 is TGTGCCAGCAGCTTAACCCTGAATTCACCCCTCCACTTT. Residues: CASSLTLNSPLHF.

The chain joins TRBV29-1 to TRBJ2-5, with 9 bases lining up with TRBD1. CDR1 SQVTM and CDR2 ANQGSEA come from the germline V gene. This CDR3 is built from 16 residues. V trimming: 5 bases; J trimming: 2 bases; junction bases outside the gene matches: 12. This chain's CDR3 is CSVPPTGGVRQETQYF. CDR3 nucleotides: TGCAGCGTTCCCCCTACAGGGGGCGTGAGGCAAGAGACCCAGTACTTC.

The chain has TRBV5-1 and TRBJ2-3, with 10 bases identical to TRBD2. The germline gives CDR1 SGHRS, CDR2 YFSETQ. This CDR3 spans 15 amino acids. The V gene end was trimmed by 2 bases and the J gene end by 1 base; junction bases not matched to a gene: 1. CDR3 loop: CASSLAGGGTDTQYF. The CDR3 DNA reads TGCGCCAGCAGCTTAGCGGGAGGGGGCACAGATACGCAGTATTTT. Using reference TRBV5-1 and TRBJ2-3 for the parts outside the CDR3, the full variable domain is KAGVTQTPRYLIKTRGQQVTLSCSPISGHRSVSWYQQTPGQGLQFLFEYFSETQRNKGNFPGRFSGRQFSNSRSEMNVSTLELGDSALYLCASSLAGGGTDTQYFGPGTRLTVL.

V gene TRBV6-1 combines with J gene TRBJ1-2; D is possibly TRBD1 (6 bases). The CDR3 length is 14 residues. V was trimmed by 1 base and J by 4 bases, leaving 10 bases between them. In germline, CDR1 is MNHNS, CDR2 SASEGT. This CDR3 reads CASSEDGGSYGYTF. DNA for the CDR3: TGTGCCAGCAGTGAAGATGGGGGCTCCTATGGCTACACCTTC.

The chain has TRBV19 and TRBJ2-4, with 7 bases identical to TRBD1. Per the germline V gene, CDR1 is LNHDA and CDR2 is SQIVND (reference sequence). The CDR3 has 13 residues. V shed 5 bases and J 8 bases; nucleotides not matched to a gene: 6. This CDR3 is CASSSQGKDIQYF. DNA for the CDR3: TGTGCCAGTAGTTCACAGGGGAAAGACATTCAGTACTTC.

The rearrangement uses TRBV7-9 and TRBJ1-6; 7 nucleotides match TRBD1. Germline-derived CDR1 and CDR2 are SEHNR and FQNEAQ (reference sequence). CDR3 size: 16 residues. V lost 0 bases, J lost 8 bases, and 7 bases stayed unmatched. CDR3 sequence reads: CASSLASRGLYSPLHF. CDR3 nucleotides: TGTGCCAGCAGCTTAGCGAGCAGGGGGTTGTATTCACCCCTCCACTTT. The entire variable domain, with the rest obtained from reference TRBV7-9 and TRBJ1-6, is as follows: DTGVSQNPRHKITKRGQNVTFRCDPISEHNRLYWYRQTLGQGPEFLTYFQNEAQLEKSRLLSDRFSAERPKGSFSTLEIQRTEQGDSAMYLCASSLASRGLYSPLHFGNGTRLTVT.

This chain joins TRBV30 and TRBJ2-4, with TRBD1 identical over 7 bases. V shed 2 bases and J 7 bases; nucleotides not matched to a gene: 8. Germline CDR1 and CDR2: GTSNPN and SVGIG (reference sequence). The CDR3 has 14 residues. The CDR3 here is CAWSPTDRVNIQYF. The CDR3 DNA is TGTGCCTGGAGTCCGACCGACAGGGTGAACATTCAGTACTTC.

This sequence joins TRBV28 and TRBJ1-1; 7 bases are shared with TRBD1. CDR3 length: 13 amino acids. Germline loops: CDR1 MDHEN, CDR2 SYDVKM. V lost 4 bases, J lost 4 bases, and 3 bases stayed unmatched. This CDR3 is CASSSGTATEAFF. In DNA form, the CDR3 reads TGTGCCAGCAGTTCCGGGACAGCCACTGAAGCTTTCTTT. Together with reference TRBV28 and TRBJ1-1, the CDR3 gives the full variable domain: DVKVTQSSRYLVKRTGEKVFLECVQDMDHENMFWYRQDPGLGLRLIYFSYDVKMKEKGDIPEGYSVSREKKERFSLILESASTNQTSMYLCASSSGTATEAFFGQGTRLTVV.

The chain has TRBV4-1 and TRBJ1-5; D might be TRBD1 (5 bases). This CDR3 is built from 15 residues. The V and J ends lost 1 base and 5 bases respectively, with 12 bases between them. The V gene's germline CDR1 is MGHRA and CDR2 YSYEKL. The CDR3 nucleotides read TGCGCCAGCAGCCAAGCATGGGGCTGGGATCAGCCCCAGCATTTT. This sequence encodes CASSQAWGWDQPQHF.

The CDR3: CASSLSLWGQGATGELFF. The DNA of the CDR3 is TGTGCCAGCAGCTTAAGTTTGTGGGGACAGGGGGCAACCGGGGAGCTGTTTTTT. This sequence joins TRBV7-6 and TRBJ2-2; 12 bases align to TRBD1. The length of the CDR3 is 18 residues. Germline assignment: CDR1 SGHVS and CDR2 FNYEAQ. V gave up 2 bases and J gave up 5 bases; unmatched junction bases: 9.

The chain uses TRBV10-2 and TRBJ1-4, with D unclear. Germline V lookup: CDR1 WSHSY, CDR2 SAAADI. This CDR3 has 13 amino acids. Deletions cut 7 bases from V and 7 bases from J, with 13 bases between. Written as DNA, the CDR3 is TGCGCCAGCACCGAGGGAAATCTTGAAAAACTGTTTTTT. Translated, it gives CASTEGNLEKLFF.

The chain has TRBV7-6 and TRBJ1-1; D possibly corresponds to TRBD1 (6 bases). The CDR3 covers 15 residues. From germline, CDR1 is SGHVS and CDR2 FNYEAQ. Between the trimmed V and J ends, which lost 5 bases and 0 bases, there was a span of 13 bases. The CDR3 nucleotides read TGTGCCAGCAGCCCCCAACAGGGTATGAACACTGAAGCTTTCTTT. Translated, it gives CASSPQQGMNTEAFF.